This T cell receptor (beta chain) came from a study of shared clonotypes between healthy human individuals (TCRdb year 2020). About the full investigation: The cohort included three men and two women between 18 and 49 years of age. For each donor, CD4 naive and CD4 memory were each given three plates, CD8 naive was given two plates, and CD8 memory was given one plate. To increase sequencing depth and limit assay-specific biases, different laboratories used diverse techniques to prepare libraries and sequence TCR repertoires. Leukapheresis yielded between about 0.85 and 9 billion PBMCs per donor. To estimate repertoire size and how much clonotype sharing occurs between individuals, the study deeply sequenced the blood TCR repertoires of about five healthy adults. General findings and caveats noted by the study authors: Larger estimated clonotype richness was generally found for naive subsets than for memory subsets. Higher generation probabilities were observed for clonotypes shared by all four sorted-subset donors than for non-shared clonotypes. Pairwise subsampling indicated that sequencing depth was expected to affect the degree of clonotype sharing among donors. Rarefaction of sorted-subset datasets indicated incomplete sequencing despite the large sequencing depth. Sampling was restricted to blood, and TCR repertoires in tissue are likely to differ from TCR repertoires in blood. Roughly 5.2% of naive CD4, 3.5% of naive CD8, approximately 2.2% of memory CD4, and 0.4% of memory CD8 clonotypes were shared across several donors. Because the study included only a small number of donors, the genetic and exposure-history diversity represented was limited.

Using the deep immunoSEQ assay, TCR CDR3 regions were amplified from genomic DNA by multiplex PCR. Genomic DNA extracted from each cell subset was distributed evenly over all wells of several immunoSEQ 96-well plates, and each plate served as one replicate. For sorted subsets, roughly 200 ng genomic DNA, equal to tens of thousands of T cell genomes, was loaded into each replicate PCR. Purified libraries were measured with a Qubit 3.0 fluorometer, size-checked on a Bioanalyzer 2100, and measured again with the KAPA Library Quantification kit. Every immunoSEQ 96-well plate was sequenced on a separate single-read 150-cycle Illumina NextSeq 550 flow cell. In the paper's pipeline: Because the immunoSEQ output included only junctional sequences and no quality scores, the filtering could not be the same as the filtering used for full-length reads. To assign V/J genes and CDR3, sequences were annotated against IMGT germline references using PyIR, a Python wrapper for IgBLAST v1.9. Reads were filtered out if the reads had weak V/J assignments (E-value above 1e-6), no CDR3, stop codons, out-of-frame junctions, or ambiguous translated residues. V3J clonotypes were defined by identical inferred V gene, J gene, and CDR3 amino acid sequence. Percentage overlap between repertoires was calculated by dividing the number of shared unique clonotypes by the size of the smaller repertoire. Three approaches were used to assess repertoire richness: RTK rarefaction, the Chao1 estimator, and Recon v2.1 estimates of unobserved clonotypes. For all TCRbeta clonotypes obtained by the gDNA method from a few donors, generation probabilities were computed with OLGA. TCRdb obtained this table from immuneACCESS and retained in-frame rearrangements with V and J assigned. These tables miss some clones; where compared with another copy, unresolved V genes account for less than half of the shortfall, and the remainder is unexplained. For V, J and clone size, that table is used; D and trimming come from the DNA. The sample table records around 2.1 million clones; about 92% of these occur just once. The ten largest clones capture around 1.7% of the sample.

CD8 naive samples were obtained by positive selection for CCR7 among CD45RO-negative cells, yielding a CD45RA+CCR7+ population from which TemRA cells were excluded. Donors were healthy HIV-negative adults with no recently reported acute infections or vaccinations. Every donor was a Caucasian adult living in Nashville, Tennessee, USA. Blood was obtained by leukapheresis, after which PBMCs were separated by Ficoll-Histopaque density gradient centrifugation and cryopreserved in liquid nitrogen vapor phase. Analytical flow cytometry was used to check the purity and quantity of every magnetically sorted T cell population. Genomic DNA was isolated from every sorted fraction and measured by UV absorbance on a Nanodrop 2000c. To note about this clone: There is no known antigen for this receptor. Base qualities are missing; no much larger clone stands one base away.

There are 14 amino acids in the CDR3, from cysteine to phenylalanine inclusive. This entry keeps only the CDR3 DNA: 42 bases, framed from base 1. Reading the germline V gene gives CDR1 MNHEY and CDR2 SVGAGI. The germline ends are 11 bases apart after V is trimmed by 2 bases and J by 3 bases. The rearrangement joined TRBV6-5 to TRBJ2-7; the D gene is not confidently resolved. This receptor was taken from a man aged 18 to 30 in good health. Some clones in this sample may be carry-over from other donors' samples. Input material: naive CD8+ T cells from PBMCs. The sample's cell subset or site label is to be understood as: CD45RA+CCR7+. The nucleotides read TGTGCCAGCAGTTACGGTCCGGTAAACTACGAGCAGTACTTC. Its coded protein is CASSYGPVNYEQYF.